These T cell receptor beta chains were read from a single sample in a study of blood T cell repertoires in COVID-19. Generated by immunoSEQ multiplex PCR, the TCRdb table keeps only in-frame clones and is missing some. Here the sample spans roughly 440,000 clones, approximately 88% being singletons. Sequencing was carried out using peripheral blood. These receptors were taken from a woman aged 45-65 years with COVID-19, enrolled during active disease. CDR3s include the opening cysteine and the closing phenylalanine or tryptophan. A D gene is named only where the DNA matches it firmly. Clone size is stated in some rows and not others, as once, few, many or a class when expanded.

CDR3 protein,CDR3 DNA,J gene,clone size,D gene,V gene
CASSLSRGNSPLHF,TGTGCCAGCAGTTTAAGTAGGGGTAATTCACCCCTCCACTTT,TRBJ1-6,-,-,TRBV27
CASSYSMRGGRDEQFF,TGTGCCAGCAGTTACTCGATGCGGGGGGGCCGGGATGAGCAGTTCTTC,TRBJ2-1,-,TRBD2,TRBV6-5
CASSLVQDYGYTF,TGTGCCAGCAGTTTAGTACAGGACTATGGCTACACCTTC,TRBJ1-2,-,-,TRBV28
CASSPSGGYGYTF,TGTGCCAGCAGCCCGTCAGGGGGCTATGGCTACACCTTC,TRBJ1-2,-,TRBD1,TRBV3-1/TRBV3-2
CAISLGGRDTEAFF,TGTGCCATCAGTTTGGGAGGCAGGGACACTGAAGCTTTCTTT,TRBJ1-1,-,-,TRBV10-3
CATSDPTGKTQYF,TGTGCCACCAGTGACCCGACAGGGAAGACCCAGTACTTC,TRBJ2-5,-,TRBD1,TRBV24-1
CASSGRGAGRYNEQFF,TGCGCCAGCAGCGGTCGGGGAGCGGGGAGATACAATGAGCAGTTCTTC,TRBJ2-1,-,TRBD2,TRBV5-1
CASSYRQGARTEAFF,TGTGCCAGCAGCTACAGACAGGGGGCGCGTACTGAAGCTTTCTTT,TRBJ1-1,few,TRBD1,TRBV11-2
CASGQGAGLGEKLFF,TGCGCCAGCGGACAGGGGGCTGGTTTAGGTGAAAAACTGTTTTTT,TRBJ1-4,few,TRBD1,TRBV5-1
CASSFAAYTEAFF,TGTGCCAGCAGCTTTGCGGCCTACACTGAAGCTTTCTTT,TRBJ1-1,-,-,TRBV5-5
CASSELLLELGEQYF,TGTGCCAGCAGTGAATTGTTACTAGAATTAGGCGAGCAGTACTTC,TRBJ2-7,-,-,TRBV6-1
CASSLGTGQNQPQHF,TGTGCCAGCAGCTTGGGGACAGGACAGAATCAGCCCCAGCATTTT,TRBJ1-5,-,TRBD1,TRBV5-6
CASSHLYRGDNYGYTF,TGCGCCAGCAGCCATCTATACAGGGGAGATAACTATGGCTACACCTTC,TRBJ1-2,-,TRBD1,TRBV4-1
CASSYSDRGNTEAFF,TGTGCCAGCAGTTACTCGGACAGGGGGAACACTGAAGCTTTCTTT,TRBJ1-1,-,TRBD1,TRBV6-5
CASSLGTANTEAFF,TGTGCCAGCAGCTTAGGGACAGCGAACACTGAAGCTTTCTTT,TRBJ1-1,-,-,TRBV7-8
CAWWRVEGYTF,TGTGCCTGGTGGAGAGTGGAGGGCTACACCTTC,TRBJ1-2,-,-,TRBV30
CATSDLHIPFSGGAGGELFF,TGTGCCACCAGTGATTTGCACATCCCCTTTAGCGGGGGGGCCGGTGGGGAGCTGTTTTTT,TRBJ2-2,many,TRBD2,TRBV24-1
CATSTRQGGTDTQYF,TGTGCCACCAGCACCCGACAGGGAGGCACAGATACGCAGTATTTT,TRBJ2-3,-,TRBD1,TRBV15
CASVDAGF,TGTGCCAGCGTTGACGCGGGGTTC,TRBJ1-2,-,-,TRBV21-1
CASSRNSGGRTGELFF,TGTGCCAGCAGCCGGAATAGCGGGGGGAGGACCGGGGAGCTGTTTTTT,TRBJ2-2,-,TRBD2,TRBV7-3
CASSPTGVETQYF,TGTGCCAGCAGCCCTACAGGGGTAGAGACCCAGTACTTC,TRBJ2-5,-,TRBD1,TRBV7-9
CASSFDSADTQYF,TGTGCCAGCAGTTTTGACAGCGCCGATACGCAGTATTTT,TRBJ2-3,-,-,TRBV27
CASSSYSYEQYF,TGTGCCAGCAGTTCCTACTCCTACGAGCAGTACTTC,TRBJ2-7,once,-,TRBV12-3/TRBV12-4
CASSFRTGAPTEAFF,TGTGCCAGCAGCTTCCGGACAGGGGCGCCCACTGAAGCTTTCTTT,TRBJ1-1,once,TRBD1,TRBV5-4
CASSIQGGASYEQYF,TGTGCCAGTAGTATTCAAGGGGGCGCATCCTACGAGCAGTACTTC,TRBJ2-7,-,TRBD1,TRBV19
CASGQGARETQYF,TGTGCTAGTGGACAGGGGGCGAGAGAGACCCAGTACTTC,TRBJ2-5,-,TRBD1,TRBV12-5
CACPGQGFYYGYTF,TGTGCCTGTCCGGGACAGGGCTTTTACTATGGCTACACCTTC,TRBJ1-2,-,TRBD1,TRBV30
CASSLERVPDEQYF,TGTGCCAGCAGCTTAGAGCGGGTTCCCGACGAGCAGTACTTC,TRBJ2-7,-,-,TRBV11-2
CASRSGQGSGNTIYF,TGTGCCAGCAGATCGGGACAAGGATCTGGAAACACCATATATTTT,TRBJ1-3,once,-,TRBV6-5
CASRDRTGSSYEQYF,TGTGCCAGCAGGGATCGGACAGGTAGCTCCTACGAGCAGTACTTC,TRBJ2-7,-,TRBD1,TRBV6-5
CASSVGTSFYGYTF,TGTGCCAGCAGCGTAGGGACATCCTTCTATGGCTACACCTTC,TRBJ1-2,-,-,TRBV9
CASSHGQAGYGYTF,TGTGCCAGCAGCCACGGACAGGCAGGCTATGGCTACACCTTC,TRBJ1-2,-,TRBD1,TRBV4-2
CASRLDGGGNSPLHF,TGTGCCAGCAGACTAGACGGCGGAGGTAATTCACCCCTCCACTTT,TRBJ1-6,few,-,TRBV28
CASSVRGVNTEAFF,TGTGCCAGCAGCGTAAGGGGCGTCAACACTGAAGCTTTCTTT,TRBJ1-1,-,-,TRBV9
CASFLGLASSTDTQYF,TGTGCCAGCTTTCTCGGACTAGCGAGTAGCACAGATACGCAGTATTTT,TRBJ2-3,-,TRBD2,TRBV27
CASSLDPLASADTQYF,TGCGCCAGCAGCTTGGACCCCCTAGCGTCTGCAGATACGCAGTATTTT,TRBJ2-3,-,-,TRBV5-1
CASSRDRGNEQYF,TGTGCCAGCTCGAGGGACAGGGGTAACGAGCAGTACTTC,TRBJ2-7,-,TRBD1,TRBV18
CASSLTSGEQYF,TGTGCCAGCAGTTTAACATCAGGGGAGCAGTACTTC,TRBJ2-7,once,-,TRBV28
CASIRRDRDREAFF,TGTGCCAGTATTCGCCGGGACAGAGACCGAGAAGCTTTCTTT,TRBJ1-1,-,TRBD1,TRBV19
CASSLSRNTEAFF,TGTGCCAGCAGCCTATCGCGGAACACTGAAGCTTTCTTT,TRBJ1-1,-,-,TRBV4-2
CASSIGETLGGNTIYF,TGTGCCAGTAGTATAGGAGAAACCCTTGGTGGAAACACCATATATTTT,TRBJ1-3,-,-,TRBV19
CASSLDLGGTEAFF,TGCGCCAGCAGCTTGGATTTGGGGGGCACTGAAGCTTTCTTT,TRBJ1-1,once,-,TRBV5-1
CASSWGEGYNEQFF,TGCGCCAGCAGCTGGGGGGAGGGCTACAATGAGCAGTTCTTC,TRBJ2-1,-,TRBD2,TRBV5-1
CAWAPLTYGYTF,TGTGCCTGGGCCCCACTGACTTATGGCTACACCTTC,TRBJ1-2,-,-,TRBV30
CASSSTGDGYTF,TGTGCCAGCAGCTCAACAGGGGATGGCTACACCTTC,TRBJ1-2,-,TRBD1,TRBV12-3/TRBV12-4
CASSLTVNYGYTF,TGTGCCAGCAGCTTGACAGTCAACTATGGCTACACCTTC,TRBJ1-2,-,-,TRBV11-2
CASTRDTLNYGYTF,TGTGCCAGCACCCGGGACACCCTTAACTATGGCTACACCTTC,TRBJ1-2,-,-,TRBV11-2
CASSLTITSYNEQFF,TGTGCCAGCAGCTTAACGATAACTTCCTACAATGAGCAGTTCTTC,TRBJ2-1,once,-,TRBV7-3
CAWNLGGETQYF,TGTGCCTGGAACCTGGGGGGGGAGACCCAGTACTTC,TRBJ2-5,-,TRBD2,TRBV30
CASSLGTGGTSGTQYF,TGTGCCAGCAGCTTGGGGACAGGGGGCACTAGTGGTACGCAGTATTTT,TRBJ2-3,-,TRBD1,TRBV7-8
CASSPMGRSTDTQYF,TGTGCCAGCAGTCCCATGGGCCGCAGCACAGATACGCAGTATTTT,TRBJ2-3,-,-,TRBV6-2/TRBV6-3
CASSLRDWRTNEKLFF,TGTGCCAGCTCCCTCCGAGACTGGCGCACTAATGAAAAACTGTTTTTT,TRBJ1-4,-,-,TRBV18
CASRGTGYYGYTF,TGTGCCAGCAGGGGGACAGGGTACTATGGCTACACCTTC,TRBJ1-2,-,TRBD1,TRBV6-5
CASKSGTGLSYEQYF,TGTGCCAGCAAATCCGGAACAGGCCTCTCCTACGAGCAGTACTTC,TRBJ2-7,-,-,TRBV27
CASSVDGLAKNIQYF,TGTGCCAGCAGCGTAGATGGGCTAGCCAAAAACATTCAGTACTTC,TRBJ2-4,-,-,TRBV9